This TCR beta chain was identified during a study of T cell responses to AZD1222 COVID-19 vaccine. Sequencing used immunoSEQ multiplex PCR; TCRdb keeps in-frame clones, though not all of them. The sample lists roughly 150,000 clones; roughly 92% were seen once. The receptor's source is an adult in good health. The specimen was peripheral blood, collected on day 0 of AZD1222 vaccination.

The CDR3 loop is CASSIADRPFSGNTIYF. As DNA, the CDR3 is TGTGCCAGTAGTATAGCGGACCGCCCGTTCTCTGGAAACACCATATATTTT. The chain combines TRBV19 with TRBJ1-3; D gene ambiguous. The germline V and J ends were trimmed by 1 base and 0 bases, with 13 bases remaining between them. CDR1 is LNHDA, CDR2 SQIVND, per germline (reference sequence). This CDR3 is 17 amino acids long.